This is a list of T cell receptor beta chains from one sample in a study of shared clonotypes between healthy human individuals. Sequenced by immunoSEQ multiplex PCR; TCRdb stores in-frame clones only, minus some. Found here are around 700,000 clones, less than 80% of them singletons; the top ten hold around 2%. Material for sequencing was memory CD4+ T cells sorted from blood. These TCRs come from a woman aged 25-40 years in good health. The CDR3 runs from the conserved cysteine through the conserved F or W. The order of the fields is J gene, clone size, D gene, V gene, CDR3 DNA, CDR3 protein. A D gene is named only where the DNA matches it firmly. Some rows mark clone size as missing; the rest say once, few, many or name a class of expanded clone.

j_call: TRBJ2-6
clone_size: .
d_call: .
v_call: TRBV5-1
cdr3_nt: TGCGCCAGCAGCTTAAGTCCCAGTTCTGGGGCCAACGTCCTGACTTTC
cdr3_aa: CASSLSPSSGANVLTF

j_call: TRBJ1-2
clone_size: .
d_call: .
v_call: TRBV2
cdr3_nt: TGTGCCAGCATTAGTAAGGGTAATTCTAACTATGGCTACACCTTC
cdr3_aa: CASISKGNSNYGYTF

j_call: TRBJ2-7
clone_size: .
d_call: TRBD1
v_call: TRBV29-1
cdr3_nt: TGCAGCGTTGCTTCATTTTTGGGACAGAGTAACTACGAGCAGTACTTC
cdr3_aa: CSVASFLGQSNYEQYF

j_call: TRBJ2-3
clone_size: .
d_call: TRBD2
v_call: TRBV9
cdr3_nt: TGTGCCAGCAGCGCCACTAGCGGGGCGGCAGATACGCAGTATTTT
cdr3_aa: CASSATSGAADTQYF

j_call: TRBJ2-7
clone_size: .
d_call: .
v_call: TRBV29-1
cdr3_nt: TGCAGCGTTGGTACTAGGCAATACGAGCAGTACTTC
cdr3_aa: CSVGTRQYEQYF

j_call: TRBJ2-3
clone_size: .
d_call: .
v_call: TRBV2
cdr3_nt: TGTGCCAGCAGGGCGGACGTTCGCACAGATACGCAGTATTTT
cdr3_aa: CASRADVRTDTQYF

j_call: TRBJ2-6
clone_size: .
d_call: .
v_call: TRBV19
cdr3_nt: TGTGCCAGTAGCTGGGCTTTCTCTGGGGCCAACGTCCTGACTTTC
cdr3_aa: CASSWAFSGANVLTF

j_call: TRBJ2-5
clone_size: .
d_call: TRBD2
v_call: TRBV19
cdr3_nt: TGTGCCAGTAGGGCTAGCGGGAGGGCGGGCCAAGAGACCCAGTACTTC
cdr3_aa: CASRASGRAGQETQYF

j_call: TRBJ2-1
clone_size: .
d_call: .
v_call: TRBV30
cdr3_nt: TGTGCCTGGAGTCAAACCTACGGCAGGGGTTTTCGTGAGCAGTTCTTC
cdr3_aa: CAWSQTYGRGFREQFF

j_call: TRBJ1-3
clone_size: .
d_call: .
v_call: TRBV28
cdr3_nt: TGTGCCAGCAGACTCGGGATCTCCGCTGGAAACACCATATATTTT
cdr3_aa: CASRLGISAGNTIYF

j_call: TRBJ1-5
clone_size: .
d_call: .
v_call: TRBV5-5
cdr3_nt: TGTGCCAGCAGCTTGGGTATAAATAGCAATCAGCCCCAGCATTTT
cdr3_aa: CASSLGINSNQPQHF

j_call: TRBJ2-5
clone_size: .
d_call: .
v_call: TRBV19
cdr3_nt: TGTGCCAGTAGTATTCAGTTACACCAAGAGACCCAGTACTTC
cdr3_aa: CASSIQLHQETQYF

j_call: TRBJ1-1
clone_size: .
d_call: .
v_call: TRBV7-9
cdr3_nt: TGTGCCAGCAGCCCCGGCGGGCAGGGATGGACTTTCTTT
cdr3_aa: CASSPGGQGWTFF

j_call: TRBJ2-7
clone_size: .
d_call: TRBD1
v_call: TRBV11-1
cdr3_nt: TGTGCCAGCACTATAACAGGGGAGAAGTACTTC
cdr3_aa: CASTITGEKYF

j_call: TRBJ2-3
clone_size: few
d_call: .
v_call: TRBV28
cdr3_nt: TGTGCCAGCAGTCGCCGGGACGGCGGGATGGGGTACACAGATACGCAGTATTTT
cdr3_aa: CASSRRDGGMGYTDTQYF

j_call: TRBJ1-5
clone_size: .
d_call: .
v_call: TRBV6-6
cdr3_nt: TGTGCCAGCAGTTACTCAAGGCAAGGAAGCAATCAGCCCCAGCATTTT
cdr3_aa: CASSYSRQGSNQPQHF

j_call: TRBJ2-7
clone_size: .
d_call: TRBD2
v_call: TRBV7-8
cdr3_nt: TGTGCCAGCAGCTTCCCACCCGGGAGGGCCTACGAGCAGTACTTC
cdr3_aa: CASSFPPGRAYEQYF

j_call: TRBJ2-1
clone_size: many
d_call: .
v_call: TRBV9
cdr3_nt: .
cdr3_aa: CASSVAGGALFF

j_call: TRBJ1-2
clone_size: .
d_call: .
v_call: TRBV5-1
cdr3_nt: TGCGCCAGCAGCTTGGGACACGAGGGCTATGGCTACACCTTC
cdr3_aa: CASSLGHEGYGYTF

j_call: TRBJ1-1
clone_size: .
d_call: .
v_call: TRBV11-3
cdr3_nt: TGTGCCAGCAGCTTGTCCAAGTACACTGAAGCTTTCTTT
cdr3_aa: CASSLSKYTEAFF

j_call: TRBJ2-2
clone_size: .
d_call: TRBD2
v_call: TRBV18
cdr3_nt: TGTGCCAGCTCACCATTAGCGGGTGACACCGGGGAGCTGTTTTTT
cdr3_aa: CASSPLAGDTGELFF

j_call: TRBJ2-7
clone_size: .
d_call: TRBD1
v_call: TRBV7-9
cdr3_nt: TGTGCCAGCAGCTTTAGGACAGGGGCCGAGCAGTACTTC
cdr3_aa: CASSFRTGAEQYF